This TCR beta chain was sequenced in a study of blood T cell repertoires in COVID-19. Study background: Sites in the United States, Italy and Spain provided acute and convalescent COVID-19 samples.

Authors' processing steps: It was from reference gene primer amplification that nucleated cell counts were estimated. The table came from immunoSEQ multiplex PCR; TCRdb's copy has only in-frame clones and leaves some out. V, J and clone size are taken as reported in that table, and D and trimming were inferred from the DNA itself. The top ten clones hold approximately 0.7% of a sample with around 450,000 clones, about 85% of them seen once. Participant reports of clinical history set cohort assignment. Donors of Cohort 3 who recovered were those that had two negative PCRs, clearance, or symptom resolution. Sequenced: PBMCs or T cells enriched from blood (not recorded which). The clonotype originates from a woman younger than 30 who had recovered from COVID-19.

The CDR3 coding sequence is TGTGCCAGCAGTTACGGTTCTAGTTATGGCTACACCTTC. This encodes CASSYGSSYGYTF. The genes are TRBV6-5 and TRBJ1-2; D gene unclear. The V gene's germline CDR1 is MNHEY and CDR2 SVGAGI. The CDR3 extends over 13 amino acids. The germline V and J ends were trimmed by 2 bases and 5 bases, with 9 bases remaining between them.